This T cell receptor beta chain was sequenced for a study of T cell responses to AZD1222 COVID-19 vaccine. Study-level points and caveats: Every sample of the repertoires postdated the peak T cell response. The donors showed a predominance of white British ancestry and of females, with possible underestimation of clonal diversity. There were vaccine-associated CD4 TCRs across spike, dominant at 160-218 and 743-854.

A remark on this clone: Its antigen is unidentified.

The germline V and J ends were trimmed by 0 bases and 3 bases, with 13 bases remaining between them. The CDR3 extends over 16 amino acids. From germline, CDR1 is LGHDT and CDR2 YNNKEL (reference sequence). Here immunoSEQ multiplex PCR was the method, and the copy in TCRdb shows in-frame clones only, minus some. The sample lists approximately 89,000 clones; about 89% were seen once. This specimen consisted of peripheral blood, obtained on day 0 of MenACWY control vaccination. J is TRBJ2-3 and V is TRBV3-1 (or the pseudogene TRBV3-2), with D tentatively TRBD2 (5 bases). The clonotype was recovered from an adult in good health. This CDR3 is CASSQESGTMTDTQYF. CDR3 DNA sequence: TGTGCCAGCAGCCAAGAGTCGGGAACGATGACAGATACGCAGTATTTT.